Listed below are T cell receptor beta chains from one sample, sequenced in a study of cytomegalovirus exposure and HLA in healthy donors. Libraries were prepared by immunoSEQ multiplex PCR; TCRdb keeps only in-frame clonotypes and omits some of them. The sample consists of 240,000 or so clones, more than 75% of them appearing once. The material sequenced was PBMCs. These receptors originate from a woman aged 30 to 39 in good health and CMV-seropositive. The CDR3 runs from the conserved cysteine through the conserved F or W. Fields, in order: J gene, clone size, D gene, V gene, CDR3 DNA, CDR3 protein. D genes are given only for firm matches. The size field is filled for only some rows; it gives once, few, many or a size class.

TRBJ2-3	NA	TRBD2	TRBV19	TGTGCCAGTAGTACCACCCTTAGCGGGAGACGCACAGATACGCAGTATTTT	CASSTTLSGRRTDTQYF
TRBJ2-7	NA	TRBD1	TRBV7-8	TGTGCCAGCACCGATTCGATAGGACAGGGGGCATACGAGCAGTACTTC	CASTDSIGQGAYEQYF
TRBJ1-4	NA	NA	TRBV18	TGTGCCAGCTCAACCGGGAATCTTAATGAAAAACTGTTTTTT	CASSTGNLNEKLFF
TRBJ1-3	NA	NA	TRBV15	TGTGCCACCAGCAGTACCTCGCGGGGGCCTGGAAACACCATATATTTT	CATSSTSRGPGNTIYF
TRBJ2-5	NA	TRBD2	TRBV7-2	TGTGCCAGCAGCTTAGATAGGGCTAGCGGTCAAGAGACCCAGTACTTC	CASSLDRASGQETQYF
TRBJ1-5	NA	NA	TRBV28	TGTGCCAGCAAAACCCGGACAGCCGGCAATCAGCCCCAGCATTTT	CASKTRTAGNQPQHF
TRBJ2-1	NA	NA	TRBV11-3	TGTGCCAGCAGCACGAGGGGAGGCGGGAATGAGCAGTTCTTC	CASSTRGGGNEQFF
TRBJ2-1	once	TRBD2	TRBV5-1	TGCGCCAGCAGCTCACAGCGGGAGTTGGGGTTAGATGAGCAGTTCTTC	CASSSQRELGLDEQFF
TRBJ1-2	NA	NA	TRBV30	TGTGCCTGGAGTGTACGGGGGGGCGCTCGGGGCTACACCTTC	CAWSVRGGARGYTF
TRBJ1-5	NA	TRBD1	TRBV5-4	TGTGCCAGCAGCGAGGACAGGAGCAATCAGCCCCAGCATTTT	CASSEDRSNQPQHF
TRBJ1-1	NA	NA	TRBV11-2	TGTGCCAGCAGCAAAGGACAGTTTGAAGCTTTCTTT	CASSKGQFEAFF
TRBJ2-1	NA	NA	TRBV5-1	TGCGCCAGCAGCTTACAGGGCCGCAATGAGCAGTTCTTC	CASSLQGRNEQFF
TRBJ2-1	NA	TRBD2	TRBV5-1	TGCGCCAGCAGCTATCCGGGACTAGCGGGAGGGCCGACAAGCTCCTACAATGAGCAGTTCTTC	CASSYPGLAGGPTSSYNEQFF